This T cell receptor beta chain was sequenced during a study of blood T cells in healthy people across ages. This clonotype came up a few times. At one boundary the junction diverges from the germline segment, which might be a read error. PCR was performed a second time for about 7 to 12 cycles using a sample-barcoded 5' primer and a J-beta primer mix. One entry per CDR3 protein results from TCRdb running MiXCR on the 5' RACE reads. Of approximately 900,000 distinct CDR3 sequences in the sample, almost 30% were seen once. Each sample gave at least 6.5 million isolated PBMCs. Samples each yielded at least 5.5 micrograms of total RNA. Looked up from germline, CDR1 is SGHTA and CDR2 is FQGNSA. The CDR3 contains 15 residues. The sample was also linked to a second study, of T cells of mothers and their children. That investigation notes: Six or seven children and their three healthy Caucasian mothers were the donors.

The sequencing input was blood. This clonotype was obtained from a woman in her forties in good health. The chain links TRBV7-2 to TRBJ2-3, with D tentatively TRBD2 (5 bases). The CDR3 is CVSSVQGGSTDTQYF. For the CDR3, the DNA is TGTGTCAGCAGCGTGCAAGGAGGAAGCACAGATACGCAGTATTTT. The full variable domain, in which reference TRBV7-2 and TRBJ2-3 provide the parts outside the CDR3, is GAGVSQSPSNKVTEKGKDVELRCDPISGHTALYWYRQSLGQGLEFLIYFQGNSAPDKSGLPSDRFSAERTGGSVSTLTIQRTQQEDSAVYLCVSSVQGGSTDTQYFGPGTRLTVL.